This entry lists 8 T cell receptor beta chains sequenced from one sample in a study of regulatory T cells in long-lasting Graves disease. Described time point: newly diagnosed GD, antithyroid drugs for less than 3 months. After RNA was extracted from PBMCs, the TCR library was made from it. Construction of TCR beta libraries relied on iRepertoire HTBI primers and on Arm-PCR targeting CDR3 regions. TCRdb independently ran MiXCR on the multiplex PCR reads; one entry per CDR3 protein. Altogether about 540,000 distinct CDR3 sequences are present, 13% being singletons, with the ten largest covering roughly 10%. These data were also filed under a second study, of T cells in Graves' hyperthyroidism and ophthalmopathy.

Sequencing was performed on peripheral blood mononuclear cells (PBMCs), taken at new diagnosis, from a patient treated with antithyroid drugs. Receptors originate from a young man with Graves disease.

This clonotype was seen a few times. The rearrangement uses TRBV27 and TRBJ2-3; 7 nucleotides line up with TRBD2. The CDR3 totals 16 residues. Germline assignment: CDR1 MNHEY and CDR2 SMNVEV (reference sequence). Trimming removed 6 bases from V and 0 bases from J; junction bases left unmatched: 9. As DNA, the CDR3 is TGTGCCAGCAGCTTTACGGGAGCGGGAAGCACAGATACGCAGTATTTT. Amino acids: CASSFTGAGSTDTQYF.

This clonotype was recorded at least ten times. The chain employs TRBV12-5 and TRBJ2-3, with 7 bases that match TRBD1. With V trimmed by 4 bases and J by 4 bases, 11 bases remained unmatched. CDR1 LGHNT and CDR2 FRNRAP come from the germline V gene. This CDR3 region has 16 residues. The CDR3 reads CASGSSGQAGSDTQYF. CDR3 bases: TGTGCTAGTGGTTCGAGCGGACAGGCTGGTTCAGATACGCAGTATTTT.

This clonotype occurred many times. This chain joins TRBV12-3 or TRBV12-4 and TRBJ2-3; maybe TRBD1 (7 bases). The V end lost 6 bases, the J end lost 4 bases, and 17 bases lay between the germline ends. The CDR3 has 15 amino acids. CDR3 in DNA: TGTGCCAGCAGGATGGACAGGCGCGGGGCAGATACGCAGTATTTT. This translates into CASRMDRRGADTQYF.

This clonotype was recorded many times. This chain links TRBV10-2 with TRBJ1-5, with 8 bases lining up with TRBD1. The J segment lost 4 bases and the V segment lost 5 bases, leaving 4 bases of the junction unmatched. This CDR3 has 14 residues. CDR1 and CDR2 (germline): WSHSY, SAAADI. As DNA, the CDR3 is TGCGCCAGCAGTCCGGGACAGGATAATCAGCCCCAGCATTTT. This codes for CASSPGQDNQPQHF.

The gene calls are TRBV5-1 and TRBJ2-7, with a possible D match to TRBD1 (5 bases). V gave up 0 bases and J gave up 2 bases, with 12 bases separating them. The CDR3 covers 15 residues. In germline, CDR1 is SGHRS, CDR2 YFSETQ. As DNA, the CDR3 is TGCGCCAGCAGCTTGGGACAGAGTTCTACCTACGAGCAGTACTTC. Translated, it gives CASSLGQSSTYEQYF.

The sample holds a few counts of this clonotype. The chain links TRBV20-1 to TRBJ1-5; D not resolved. V lost 1 base and J lost 2, with 15 bases in between. The CDR3 loop spans 16 amino acids. Looked up from germline, CDR1 is DFQATT and CDR2 is SNEGSKA (reference sequence). Written as DNA, the CDR3 is TGCAGTGCTAGAGGGGAGGTGGGGATCGGCAATCAGCCCCAGCATTTT. It codes for CSARGEVGIGNQPQHF.

The chain has TRBV3-1 and TRBJ2-2, with 13 bases fitting TRBD2. Germline CDR1 LGHDT, CDR2 YNNKEL (reference sequence). The CDR3 spans 16 residues. With 4 bases clipped from V and 4 bases from J, the junction kept 3 bases outside the gene matches. This CDR3 is CASSPGTSGITGELFF. The CDR3 nucleotides read TGTGCCAGCAGCCCCGGGACTAGCGGGATCACCGGGGAGCTGTTTTTT. Full variable domain (outside the CDR3, taken from reference TRBV3-1 and TRBJ2-2): DTAVSQTPKYLVTQMGNDKSIKCEQNLGHDTMYWYKQDSKKFLKIMFSYNNKELIINETVPNRFSPKSPDKAHLNLHINSLELGDSAVYFCASSPGTSGITGELFFGEGSRLTVL.

This clonotype was seen a few times. V is TRBV20-1 and J is TRBJ1-2; D perhaps matches TRBD1 (5 bases). Trimming stripped 3 bases from V and 6 bases from J, with 14 bases between. The germline CDR1 and CDR2 sequences are DFQATT and SNEGSKA (reference sequence). The CDR3 covers 13 residues. The CDR3 DNA sequence: TGCAGTGCTAGTACCAGGGTAAAGCATGGCTACACCTTC. Translation: CSASTRVKHGYTF.